The clone carrying this T cell receptor beta chain was counted a single time. This entry belongs to a study of long-term antiretroviral therapy in people with HIV. Every participant gave one or more pre-ART and two or more post-ART PBMC samples. Trimming removed 0 bases at V and 0 bases at J, with 15 bases between. This CDR3 is built from 17 residues. From germline, CDR1 is SGHRS and CDR2 YFSETQ. immunoSEQ v3.0 was run at survey level. Sequencing used immunoSEQ multiplex PCR; TCRdb keeps in-frame clones, though not all of them. The sample shows fewer than 30,000 clones, 95% of them seen only once. This receptor was taken from a man in his thirties or forties with HIV. The chain carries TRBV5-1 and TRBJ1-1; D gene unclear. Material: unsorted PBMCs, obtained 5.3 years after starting antiretroviral therapy. This CDR3 reads CASSLVPGEGMNTEAFF. CDR3 DNA: TGCGCCAGCAGCTTGGTCCCGGGTGAGGGAATGAACACTGAAGCTTTCTTT.